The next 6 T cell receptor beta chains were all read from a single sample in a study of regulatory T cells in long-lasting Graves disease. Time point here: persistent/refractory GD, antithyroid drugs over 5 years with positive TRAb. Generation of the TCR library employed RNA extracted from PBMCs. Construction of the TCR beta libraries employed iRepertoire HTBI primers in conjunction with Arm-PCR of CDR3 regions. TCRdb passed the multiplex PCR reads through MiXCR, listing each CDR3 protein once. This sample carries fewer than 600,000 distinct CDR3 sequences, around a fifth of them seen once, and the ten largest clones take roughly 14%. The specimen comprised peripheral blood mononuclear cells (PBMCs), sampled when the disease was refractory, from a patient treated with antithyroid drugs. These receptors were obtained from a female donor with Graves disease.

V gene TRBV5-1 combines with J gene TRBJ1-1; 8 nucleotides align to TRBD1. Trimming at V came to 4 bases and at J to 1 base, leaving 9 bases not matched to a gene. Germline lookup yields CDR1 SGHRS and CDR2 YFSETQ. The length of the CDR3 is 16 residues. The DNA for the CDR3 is TGCGCCAGCAGCACGGACAGGGTGACTAGGAACACTGAAGCTTTCTTT. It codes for CASSTDRVTRNTEAFF.

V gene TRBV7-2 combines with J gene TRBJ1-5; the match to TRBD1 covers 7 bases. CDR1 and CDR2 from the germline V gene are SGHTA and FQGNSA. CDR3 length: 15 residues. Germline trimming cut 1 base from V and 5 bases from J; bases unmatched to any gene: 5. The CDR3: CASSLGGQRYQPQHF. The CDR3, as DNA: TGTGCCAGCAGCTTAGGGGGACAGCGTTATCAGCCCCAGCATTTT.

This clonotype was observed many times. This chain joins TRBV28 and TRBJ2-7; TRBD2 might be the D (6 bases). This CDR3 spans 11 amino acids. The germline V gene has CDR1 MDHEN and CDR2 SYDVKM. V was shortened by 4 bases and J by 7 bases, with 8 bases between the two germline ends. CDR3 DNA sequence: TGTGCCAGCAGTTCTGCGGGAGAGCAGTACTTC. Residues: CASSSAGEQYF.

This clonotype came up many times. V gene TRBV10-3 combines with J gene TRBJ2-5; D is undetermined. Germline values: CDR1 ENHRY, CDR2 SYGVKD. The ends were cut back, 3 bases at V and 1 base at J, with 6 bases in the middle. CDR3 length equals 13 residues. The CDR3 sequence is CAISERFQETQYF. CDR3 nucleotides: TGTGCCATCAGTGAAAGGTTCCAAGAGACCCAGTACTTC.

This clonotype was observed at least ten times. This CDR3 reads CASSAGLAGSEETQYF. The CDR3 region has the DNA TGTGCCAGCAGTGCGGGACTAGCGGGAAGTGAAGAGACCCAGTACTTC. The rearrangement links TRBV28 to TRBJ2-5; 13 bases match TRBD2. In germline, CDR1 is MDHEN, CDR2 SYDVKM. This CDR3 has 16 residues. J was trimmed by 3 bases and V by 5 bases; bases with no gene match: 6.

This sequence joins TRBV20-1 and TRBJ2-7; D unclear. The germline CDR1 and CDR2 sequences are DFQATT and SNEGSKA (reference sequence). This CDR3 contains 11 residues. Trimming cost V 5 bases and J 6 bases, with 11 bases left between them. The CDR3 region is CSARPDGEQYF. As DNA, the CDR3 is TGCAGTGCTCGGCCGGATGGCGAGCAGTACTTC.